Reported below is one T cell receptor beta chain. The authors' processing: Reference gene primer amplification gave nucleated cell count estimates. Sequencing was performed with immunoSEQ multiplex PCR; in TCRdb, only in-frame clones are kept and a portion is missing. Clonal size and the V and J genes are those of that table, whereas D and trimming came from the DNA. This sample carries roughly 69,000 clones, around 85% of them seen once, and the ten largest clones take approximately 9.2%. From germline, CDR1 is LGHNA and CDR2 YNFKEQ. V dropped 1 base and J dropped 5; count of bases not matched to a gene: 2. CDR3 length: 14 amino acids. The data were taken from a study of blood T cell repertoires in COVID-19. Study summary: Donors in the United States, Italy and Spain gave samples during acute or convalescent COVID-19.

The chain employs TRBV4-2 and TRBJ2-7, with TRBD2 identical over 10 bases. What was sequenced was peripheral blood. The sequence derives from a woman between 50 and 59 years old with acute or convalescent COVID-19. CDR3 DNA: TGTGCCAGCAGCCAAGGGCTAGCGGGAGACGAGCAGTACTTC. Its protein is CASSQGLAGDEQYF.